These 10 T cell receptor beta chains originate from one sample sequenced in a study of neoadjuvant anti-PD-1 for oral cavity cancer. As for time point: after neoadjuvant nivolumab, at surgical resection. Data came from immunoSEQ multiplex PCR; TCRdb stores just in-frame clones and leaves some out. The sample includes 55,000 to 75,000 clones, roughly nine tenths of them seen just once. Sequencing used PBMCs, obtained after nivolumab (anti-PD-1) treatment. Receptor source: a person aged 35 to 85 with oral cavity squamous cell carcinoma.

This chain links TRBV7-9 with TRBJ2-1; either TRBD1 or TRBD2 may supply D (5 bases each). The CDR3 has 16 residues. CDR1 and CDR2 (germline): SEHNR, FQNEAQ (reference sequence). Trimming left V 5 bases short and J 3 bases short, with 17 bases between. CDR3 nucleotide sequence: TGTGCCAGCAGCCGGGCGGTCGGGGCCGGCTACAATGAGCAGTTCTTC. Translation gives CASSRAVGAGYNEQFF. The variable domain in full, completed from reference TRBV7-9 and TRBJ2-1, reads DTGVSQNPRHKITKRGQNVTFRCDPISEHNRLYWYRQTLGQGPEFLTYFQNEAQLEKSRLLSDRFSAERPKGSFSTLEIQRTEQGDSAMYLCASSRAVGAGYNEQFFGPGTRLTVL.

The V call is TRBV5-4, the J call TRBJ1-5; the D gene is possibly TRBD1 (6 bases). The CDR3 runs to 13 residues. The V gene lost 3 bases and the J gene lost 7 bases, with 11 bases spanning the gap. The V gene's germline CDR1 is SGHNT and CDR2 YYREEE (reference sequence). This CDR3 is CASSSGTQQPQHF. Written as DNA, the CDR3 is TGTGCCAGCAGCTCCGGGACACAGCAGCCCCAGCATTTT.

The chain is built from TRBV5-4 and TRBJ2-5, with 8 bases lining up with TRBD2. J gave up 1 base and V 6 bases, and 5 bases lay outside the gene matches. CDR3 length equals 14 residues. From germline, CDR1 is SGHNT and CDR2 YYREEE (reference sequence). Written as DNA, the CDR3 is TGTGCCAGCAACGGGGGGGCGTTCCAAGAGACCCAGTACTTC. Its protein is CASNGGAFQETQYF.

The chain uses TRBV13 and TRBJ2-3, with 7 bases fitting TRBD1. Germline values: CDR1 PRHDT, CDR2 FYEKMQ (reference sequence). The V segment lost 6 bases and the J segment 7 bases; nucleotides outside the gene matches: 7. The CDR3 length is 13 residues. CDR3 amino acids: CASRHTQGYTQYF. For the CDR3, the DNA is TGTGCCAGCAGGCATACACAGGGGTATACGCAGTATTTT.

The chain combines TRBV7-9 with TRBJ2-7; weak D call: TRBD2 (7 bases). This CDR3 contains 14 residues. Trimming took off 5 bases at V and 7 bases at J, with 18 bases between the two ends. Per the germline V gene, CDR1 is SEHNR and CDR2 is FQNEAQ (reference sequence). This CDR3 is CASSPDRLGGEQYF. DNA for the CDR3: TGTGCCAGCAGCCCAGACAGGCTGGGGGGGGAGCAGTACTTC.

The chain is built from TRBV7-9 and TRBJ1-2; D gene unclear. This CDR3 spans 12 amino acids. The ends were cut back, 3 bases at V and 4 bases at J, with 6 bases in the middle. Germline loops: CDR1 SEHNR, CDR2 FQNEAQ (reference sequence). This CDR3 is CASSFGLYGYTF. The CDR3 bases are TGTGCCAGCAGCTTCGGACTCTATGGCTACACCTTC.

The chain joins TRBV6-5 to TRBJ2-7, with D perhaps TRBD2 (6 bases). The ends were cut back, 6 bases at V and 0 bases at J, with 15 bases in the middle. This CDR3 has 15 residues. Germline CDR1 reads MNHEY; CDR2 reads SVGAGI. CDR3 residues: CASSGGWQDSYEQYF. The CDR3 coding sequence is TGTGCCAGCAGCGGGGGATGGCAGGACTCCTACGAGCAGTACTTC.

The genes are TRBV5-1 and TRBJ1-1; tentative D call: TRBD1 (5 bases). Per germline, CDR1 SGHRS and CDR2 YFSETQ. The germline V and J ends were trimmed by 0 bases and 0 bases, with 12 bases remaining between them. CDR3 length: 16 residues. Here the CDR3 reads CASSLVYDRMNTEAFF. Here the CDR3 DNA reads TGCGCCAGCAGCTTGGTGTACGACAGAATGAACACTGAAGCTTTCTTT.

DNA for the CDR3: TGTGCCAGCAGTTTTATCCAAGAGACCCAGTACTTC. Its protein product is CASSFIQETQYF. V usage is TRBV28 and J usage is TRBJ2-5; D unclear. Germline CDR1 and CDR2: MDHEN and SYDVKM. The CDR3 is made up of 12 amino acids. Trimming shortened V by 3 bases and J by 1 base, and 3 bases separated the two germline ends.

This chain links TRBV6-5 with TRBJ2-7; D ambiguous. The CDR3 is 15 residues long. Trimming left V 0 bases short and J 3 bases short, with 12 bases between. CDR1 and CDR2 from the germline V gene are MNHEY and SVGAGI. Written as DNA, the CDR3 is TGTGCCAGCAGTTACTCGTTGCACGGCTACTACGAGCAGTACTTC. This encodes CASSYSLHGYYEQYF.